Below, 12 T cell receptor beta chains from the same sample are listed, as sequenced in a study of early T cells in non-severe SARS-CoV-2 infection. MiXCR, run by TCRdb on the 5' RACE reads, gives a single entry per CDR3 protein. The sample holds more than 45,000 distinct CDR3 sequences; 6.2% are singletons and the top ten take around 6.9%. Sequencing was performed on whole blood, taken at baseline. The receptors were gathered from an adult who was a healthcare worker with PCR-confirmed SARS-CoV-2 infection or an uninfected control (not recorded which).

This clonotype was picked up many times. The rearrangement uses TRBV19 and TRBJ1-2, with 7 positions matching TRBD1. The CDR3 length is 14 residues. CDR1 LNHDA and CDR2 SQIVND come from the germline V gene (reference sequence). The ends lost 4 bases at V and 5 bases at J; junction bases unmatched: 7. The CDR3 nucleotides are TGTGCCAGTAGTACCGTACAGGGGCGGTATGGCTACACCTTC. Protein: CASSTVQGRYGYTF.

This clonotype was detected only a few times. This chain links TRBV28 with TRBJ1-3; 9 nucleotides line up with TRBD1. The J segment lost 1 base and the V segment lost 1 base, leaving 5 bases of the junction unmatched. The CDR3 covers 17 residues. Germline V gene data show CDR1 as MDHEN and CDR2 as SYDVKM. In nucleotides, the CDR3 is TGTGCCAGCAGTTTATCCCTCGGACAGGGGTCTGGAAACACCATATATTTT. Its protein product is CASSLSLGQGSGNTIYF.

The chain has TRBV21-1 and TRBJ1-3; the tabulated D call, TRBD1, remains unverified against the DNA. TRBV21-1 is recorded as a pseudogene. This CDR3 is 17 amino acids long. The CDR3 here is CASSKGSPLRSGNTIYF. CDR3 bases: TGTGCCAGCAGCAAAGGGTCCCCCCTAAGGTCTGGAAACACCATATATTTT.

This clonotype was observed many times. The chain joins TRBV28 to TRBJ2-2; 7 positions agree with TRBD1. Germline values: CDR1 MDHEN, CDR2 SYDVKM. After removal of 6 bases from V and 6 bases from J, the junction contained 10 bases not matched to a gene. CDR3 length: 15 amino acids. The CDR3 DNA sequence: TGTGCCAGCAGCCTTTCGAGGGGGCGGTCCGGGGAGCTGTTTTTT. This sequence encodes CASSLSRGRSGELFF.

There are a few counts of this clonotype. This chain connects TRBV27 to TRBJ2-7, with D hard to call. V shed 1 base and J shed 0 bases, with 13 bases lying between them. Germline loops: CDR1 MNHEY, CDR2 SMNVEV (reference sequence). The CDR3 is made up of 16 amino acids. The CDR3 DNA is TGTGCCAGCAGTTTATTGCCGGGCCCAAGCTCCTACGAGCAGTACTTC. It translates to CASSLLPGPSSYEQYF.

The CDR3 nucleotides read TGCGCCAGCAGCTTGGACGGGAGGGCCGGGGATACGCAGTATTTT. It yields the protein CASSLDGRAGDTQYF. The rearrangement links TRBV5-1 to TRBJ2-3, with 8 bases identical to TRBD2. In germline, CDR1 is SGHRS, CDR2 YFSETQ. The CDR3 totals 15 residues. With 0 bases clipped from V and 6 bases from J, the junction kept 6 bases outside the gene matches.

In this sample, this clonotype turned up many times. The chain joins TRBV5-4 to TRBJ2-5; weak D call: TRBD1 (5 bases). Germline lookup yields CDR1 SGHNT and CDR2 YYREEE (reference sequence). This CDR3 is 13 amino acids long. Trimming shortened V by 2 bases and J by 3 bases, and 8 bases separated the two germline ends. The CDR3 here is CASSFGREETQYF. The DNA of the CDR3 is TGTGCCAGCAGCTTCGGCAGGGAAGAGACCCAGTACTTC.

The chain has TRBV7-8 and TRBJ1-5; tentative D call: TRBD1 (5 bases). Germline values: CDR1 SGHVS, CDR2 FQNEAQ. V gave up 2 bases and J gave up 2 bases, with 16 bases separating them. The CDR3 is 17 residues long. CDR3 nucleotides: TGTGCCAGCAGCTTATACGCCCGGGGCTTCGGCAATCAGCCCCAGCATTTT. Its protein product is CASSLYARGFGNQPQHF. Looking up the rest from reference TRBV7-8 and TRBJ1-5 gives the full variable domain: GAGVSQSPRYKVAKRGQDVALRCDPISGHVSLFWYQQALGQGPEFLTYFQNEAQLDKSGLPSDRFFAERPEGSVSTLKIQRTQQEDSAVYLCASSLYARGFGNQPQHFGDGTRLSIL.

This clonotype was counted many times. V gene TRBV4-2 combines with J gene TRBJ2-1; no reliable D call. This CDR3 has 14 residues. Trimming took 4 bases from V and 4 from J, leaving 11 bases between them. Looked up from germline, CDR1 is LGHNA and CDR2 is YNFKEQ. DNA of the CDR3: TGTGCCAGCAGCCCCCACGACCAGTACAATGAGCAGTTCTTC. Protein product: CASSPHDQYNEQFF.

This clonotype was seen at least ten times. This chain connects TRBV29-1 to TRBJ2-5, with 9 nucleotides matching TRBD2. The germline gives CDR1 SQVTM, CDR2 ANQGSEA. J was trimmed by 0 bases and V by 4 bases; bases with no gene match: 6. This CDR3 has 15 residues. The CDR3 nucleotides are TGCAGCGTTGGGGTAGCGGGAGTAAACCAAGAGACCCAGTACTTC. Its protein is CSVGVAGVNQETQYF.

This clonotype appeared a few times. The CDR3 region is CASSLADGNVLTF. CDR3 coding DNA: TGTGCCAGCAGCTTAGCGGACGGTAACGTCCTGACTTTC. The rearrangement joins TRBV11-1 to TRBJ2-6; D is unclear. V was pared by 0 bases and J by 10 bases, with 7 bases between. The CDR3 runs 13 residues. Germline V gives CDR1 SGHAT, CDR2 FQDESV (reference sequence). The full variable domain, rest sourced from reference TRBV11-1 and TRBJ2-6, is EAEVAQSPRYKITEKSQAVAFWCDPISGHATLYWYRQILGQGPELLVQFQDESVVDDSQLPKDRFSAERLKGVDSTLKIQPAELGDSAMYLCASSLADGNVLTFGAGSRLTVL.

Only a few counts were recorded for this clonotype. The chain uses TRBV29-1 and TRBJ2-4, with TRBD1 matching 9 bases. V lost 7 bases, J lost 6 bases, and 16 bases stayed unmatched. CDR1 is SQVTM and CDR2 is ANQGSEA in the germline V gene. CDR3 length: 16 residues. The DNA of the CDR3 is TGCAGCGGAGGCTCCCCGGGGACAGGGAATCGAAACATTCAGTACTTC. Protein sequence: CSGGSPGTGNRNIQYF.